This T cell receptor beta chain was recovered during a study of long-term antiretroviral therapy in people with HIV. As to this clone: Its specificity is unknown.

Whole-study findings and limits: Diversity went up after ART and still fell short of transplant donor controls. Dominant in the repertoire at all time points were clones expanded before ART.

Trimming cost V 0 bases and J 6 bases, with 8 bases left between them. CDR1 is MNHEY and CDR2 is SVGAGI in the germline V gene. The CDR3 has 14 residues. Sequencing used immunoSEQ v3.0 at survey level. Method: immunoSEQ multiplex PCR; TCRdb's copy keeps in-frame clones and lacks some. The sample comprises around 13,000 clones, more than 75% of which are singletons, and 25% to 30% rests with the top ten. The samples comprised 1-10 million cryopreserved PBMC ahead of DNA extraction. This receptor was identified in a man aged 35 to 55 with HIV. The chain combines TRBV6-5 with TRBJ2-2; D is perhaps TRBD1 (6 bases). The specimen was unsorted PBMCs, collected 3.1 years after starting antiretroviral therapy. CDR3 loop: CASSYSRGSGELFF. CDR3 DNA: TGTGCCAGCAGTTACTCGAGGGGGTCCGGGGAGCTGTTTTTT.